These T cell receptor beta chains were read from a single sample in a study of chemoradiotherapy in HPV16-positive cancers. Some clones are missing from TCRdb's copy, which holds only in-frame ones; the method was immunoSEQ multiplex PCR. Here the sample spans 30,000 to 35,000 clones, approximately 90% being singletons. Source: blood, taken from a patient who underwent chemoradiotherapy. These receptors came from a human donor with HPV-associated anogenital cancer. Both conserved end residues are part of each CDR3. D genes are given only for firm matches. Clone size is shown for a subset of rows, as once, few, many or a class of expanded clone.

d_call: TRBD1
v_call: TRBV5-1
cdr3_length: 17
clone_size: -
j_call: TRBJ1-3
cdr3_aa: CASSLDPGQGVGNTIYF
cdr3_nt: TGCGCCAGCAGCTTGGACCCGGGACAGGGGGTTGGAAACACCATATATTTT

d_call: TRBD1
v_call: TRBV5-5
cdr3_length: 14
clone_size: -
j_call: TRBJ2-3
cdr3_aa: CASSTGQGADTQYF
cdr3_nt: TGTGCCAGCAGCACGGGACAGGGAGCAGATACGCAGTATTTT

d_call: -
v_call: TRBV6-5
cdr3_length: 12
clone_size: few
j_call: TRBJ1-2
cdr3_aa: CASSPGPRGYTF
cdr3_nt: TGTGCCAGCAGCCCGGGACCGAGGGGCTACACCTTC

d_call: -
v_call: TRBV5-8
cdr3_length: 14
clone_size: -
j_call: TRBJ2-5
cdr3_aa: CASSFYEAQETQYF
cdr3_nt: TGTGCCAGCAGCTTTTACGAGGCCCAAGAGACCCAGTACTTC

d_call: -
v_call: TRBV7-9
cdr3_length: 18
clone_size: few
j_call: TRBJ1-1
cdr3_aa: CASSLASDSGALATEAFF
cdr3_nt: TGTGCCAGCAGCCTTGCATCGGACTCAGGGGCACTAGCAACTGAAGCTTTCTTT

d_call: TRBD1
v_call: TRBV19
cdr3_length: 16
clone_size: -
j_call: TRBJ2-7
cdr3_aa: CASSPGQGGTLLEQYF
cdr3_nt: TGTGCCAGTAGTCCGGGACAGGGAGGAACTCTTTTGGAGCAGTACTTC

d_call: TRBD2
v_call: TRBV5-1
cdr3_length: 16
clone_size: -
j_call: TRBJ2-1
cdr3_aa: CASSLAASGGVNEQFF
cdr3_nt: TGCGCCAGCAGCTTGGCGGCCAGCGGGGGGGTGAATGAGCAGTTCTTC

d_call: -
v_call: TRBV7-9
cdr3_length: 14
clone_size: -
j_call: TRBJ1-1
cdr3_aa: CASSLEVGNTEAFF
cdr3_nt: TGTGCCAGCAGCTTAGAGGTGGGGAACACTGAAGCTTTCTTT

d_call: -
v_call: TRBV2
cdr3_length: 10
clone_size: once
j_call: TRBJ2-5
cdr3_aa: CASREETQYF
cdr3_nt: TGTGCCAGCAGGGAAGAGACCCAGTACTTC

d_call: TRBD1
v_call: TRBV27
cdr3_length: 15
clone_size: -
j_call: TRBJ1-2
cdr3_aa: CASSTGTGGNYGYTF
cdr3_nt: TGTGCCAGCAGTACTGGGACAGGGGGCAACTATGGCTACACCTTC

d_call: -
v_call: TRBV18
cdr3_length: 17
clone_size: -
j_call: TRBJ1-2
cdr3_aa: CASSPPGAEQPNYGYTF
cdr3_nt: TGTGCCAGCTCACCACCGGGAGCGGAACAACCTAACTATGGCTACACCTTC

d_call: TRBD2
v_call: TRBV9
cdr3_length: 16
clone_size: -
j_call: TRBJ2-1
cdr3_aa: CASSRGGGSSYNEQFF
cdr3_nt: TGTGCCAGCAGCCGGGGGGGCGGGAGCTCCTACAATGAGCAGTTCTTC

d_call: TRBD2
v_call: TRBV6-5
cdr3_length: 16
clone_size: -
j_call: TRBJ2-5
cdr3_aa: CASSYSGLGFGETQYF
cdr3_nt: TGTGCCAGCAGTTACTCGGGACTAGGGTTTGGGGAGACCCAGTACTTC

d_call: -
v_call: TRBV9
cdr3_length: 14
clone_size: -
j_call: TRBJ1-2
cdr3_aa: CASSAGNSDYGYTF
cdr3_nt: TGTGCCAGCAGTGCAGGGAACAGCGACTATGGCTACACCTTC

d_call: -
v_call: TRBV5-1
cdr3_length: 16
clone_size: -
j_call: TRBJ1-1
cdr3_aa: CASSLLSRGMNTEAFF
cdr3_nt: TGCGCCAGCAGCTTGTTATCTCGAGGAATGAACACTGAAGCTTTCTTT

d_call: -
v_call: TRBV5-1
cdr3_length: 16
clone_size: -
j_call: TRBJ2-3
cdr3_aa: CASSLVRGADTDTQYF
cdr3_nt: TGCGCCAGCAGCTTGGTTCGGGGGGCCGACACAGATACGCAGTATTTT

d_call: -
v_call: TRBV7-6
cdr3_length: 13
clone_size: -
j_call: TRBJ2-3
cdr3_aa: CASSPTSTDTQYF
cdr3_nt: TGTGCCAGCAGCCCGACATCCACAGATACGCAGTATTTT

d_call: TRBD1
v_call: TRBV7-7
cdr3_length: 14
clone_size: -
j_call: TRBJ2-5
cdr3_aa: CASSLTGGQETQYF
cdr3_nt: TGTGCCAGCAGCTTGACAGGGGGGCAAGAGACCCAGTACTTC

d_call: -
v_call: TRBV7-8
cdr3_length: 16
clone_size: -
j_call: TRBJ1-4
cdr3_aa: CASSLRSQGLFEKLFF
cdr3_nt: TGTGCCAGCAGCCTCCGATCCCAGGGGCTATTCGAAAAACTGTTTTTT

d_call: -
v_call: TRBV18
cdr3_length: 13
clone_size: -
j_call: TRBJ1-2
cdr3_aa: CASSPQGGYGYTF
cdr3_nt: TGTGCCAGCTCACCACAGGGCGGCTATGGCTACACCTTC

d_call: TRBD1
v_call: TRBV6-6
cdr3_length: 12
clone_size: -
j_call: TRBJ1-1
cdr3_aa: CASSGQGTEAFF
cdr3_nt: TGTGCCAGCAGCGGACAGGGCACTGAAGCTTTCTTT

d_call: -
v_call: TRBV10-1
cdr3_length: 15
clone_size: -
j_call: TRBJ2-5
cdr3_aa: CASSESVGDQETQYF
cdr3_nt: TGCGCCAGCAGTGAGTCGGTTGGAGACCAAGAGACCCAGTACTTC

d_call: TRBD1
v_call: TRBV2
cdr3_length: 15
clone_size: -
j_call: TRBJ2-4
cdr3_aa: CASRLQGGAKNIQYF
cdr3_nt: TGTGCCAGCAGACTTCAAGGGGGCGCCAAAAACATTCAGTACTTC

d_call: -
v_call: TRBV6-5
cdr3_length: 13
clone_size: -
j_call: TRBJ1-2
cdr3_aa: CASRMILVGGYTF
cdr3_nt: TGTGCCAGCAGAATGATCCTGGTCGGAGGCTACACCTTC

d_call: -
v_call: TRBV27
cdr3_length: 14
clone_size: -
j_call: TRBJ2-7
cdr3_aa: CASSQQVHSYEQYF
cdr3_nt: TGTGCCAGCAGTCAACAGGTACACTCCTACGAGCAGTACTTC

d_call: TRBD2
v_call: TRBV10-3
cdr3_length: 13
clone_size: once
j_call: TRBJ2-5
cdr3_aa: CAIGTSGGETQYF
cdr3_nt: TGTGCCATCGGGACTAGCGGGGGGGAGACCCAGTACTTC

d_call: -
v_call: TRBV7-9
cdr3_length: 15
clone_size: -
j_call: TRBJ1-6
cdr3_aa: CASTKDGLRNSPLHF
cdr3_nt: TGTGCCAGCACAAAGGACGGCCTCAGGAATTCACCCCTCCACTTT

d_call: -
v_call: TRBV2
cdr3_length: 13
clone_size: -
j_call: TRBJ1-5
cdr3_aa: CASTGQALQPQHF
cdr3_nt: TGTGCCAGCACGGGCCAGGCTTTGCAGCCCCAGCATTTT

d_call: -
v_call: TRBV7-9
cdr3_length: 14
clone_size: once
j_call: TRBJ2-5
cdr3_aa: CASSLAEGEETQYF
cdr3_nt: TGTGCCAGCAGCTTAGCGGAAGGGGAAGAGACCCAGTACTTC

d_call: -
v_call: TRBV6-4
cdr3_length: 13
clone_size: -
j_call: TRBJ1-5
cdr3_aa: CASSVGSNQPQHF
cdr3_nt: TGTGCCAGCAGTGTGGGCAGCAATCAGCCCCAGCATTTT

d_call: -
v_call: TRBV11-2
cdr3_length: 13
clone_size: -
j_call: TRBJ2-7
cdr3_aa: CASSLGGPYEQYF
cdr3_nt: TGTGCCAGCAGCTTAGGTGGACCATACGAGCAGTACTTC

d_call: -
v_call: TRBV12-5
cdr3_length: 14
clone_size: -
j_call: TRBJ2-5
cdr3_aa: CASAPAASVETQYF
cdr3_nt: TGTGCTAGTGCCCCGGCGGCGTCTGTAGAGACCCAGTACTTC

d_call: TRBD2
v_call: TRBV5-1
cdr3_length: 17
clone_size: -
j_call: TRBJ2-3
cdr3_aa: CASSLKEAGGNTDTQYF
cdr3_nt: TGCGCCAGCAGCTTGAAAGAGGCGGGGGGGAACACAGATACGCAGTATTTT

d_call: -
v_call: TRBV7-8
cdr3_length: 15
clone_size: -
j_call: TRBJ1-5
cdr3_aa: CASSLGSPIRQPQHF
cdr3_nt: TGTGCCAGCAGCTTAGGCAGTCCAATACGACAGCCCCAGCATTTT

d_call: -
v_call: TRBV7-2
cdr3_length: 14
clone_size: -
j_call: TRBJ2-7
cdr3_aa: CASSLGHLAGEQYF
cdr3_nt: TGTGCCAGCAGCTTAGGGCATCTGGCTGGCGAGCAGTACTTC

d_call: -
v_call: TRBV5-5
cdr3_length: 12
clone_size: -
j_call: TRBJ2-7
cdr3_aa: CASSLSRDEQYF
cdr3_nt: TGCGCCAGCAGCCTAAGCAGGGACGAGCAGTACTTC

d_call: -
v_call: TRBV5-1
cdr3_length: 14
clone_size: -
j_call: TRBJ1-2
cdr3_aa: CASSFPGPGYGYTF
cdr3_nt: TGCGCCAGCAGCTTTCCGGGCCCTGGGTATGGCTACACCTTC

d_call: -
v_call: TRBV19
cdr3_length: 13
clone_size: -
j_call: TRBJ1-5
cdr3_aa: CASSISSNQPQHF
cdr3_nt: TGTGCCAGTAGTATCAGTAGCAATCAGCCCCAGCATTTT

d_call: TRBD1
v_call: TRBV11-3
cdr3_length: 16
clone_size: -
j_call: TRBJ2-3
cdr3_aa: CASSSATTGITDTQYF
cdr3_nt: TGTGCCAGCAGCTCCGCCACGACAGGGATCACAGATACGCAGTATTTT

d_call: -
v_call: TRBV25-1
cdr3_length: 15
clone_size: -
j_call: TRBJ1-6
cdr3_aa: CASSRTRGDNSPLHF
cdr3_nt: TGTGCCAGCAGCCGAACCCGGGGGGACAATTCACCCCTCCACTTT

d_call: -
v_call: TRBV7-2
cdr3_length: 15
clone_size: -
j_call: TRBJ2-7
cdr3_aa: CASSLASGSTYEQYF
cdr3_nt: TGTGCCAGCAGCTTAGCCTCGGGCAGCACCTACGAGCAGTACTTC

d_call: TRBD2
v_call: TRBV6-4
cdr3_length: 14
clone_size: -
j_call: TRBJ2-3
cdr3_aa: CASSERGSTDTQYF
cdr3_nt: TGTGCCAGCAGTGAGCGGGGGAGCACAGATACGCAGTATTTT

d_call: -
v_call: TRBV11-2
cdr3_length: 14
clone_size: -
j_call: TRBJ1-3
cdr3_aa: CASSLDLSGNTIYF
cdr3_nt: TGTGCCAGCAGCTTGGACCTCTCTGGAAACACCATATATTTT

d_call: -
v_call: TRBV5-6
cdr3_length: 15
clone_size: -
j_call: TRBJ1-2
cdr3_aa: CASSLVPQVGYGYTF
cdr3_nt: TGTGCCAGCAGCTTGGTCCCACAGGTGGGCTATGGCTACACCTTC

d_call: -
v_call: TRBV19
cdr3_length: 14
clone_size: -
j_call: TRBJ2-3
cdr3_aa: CASIGASSTDTQYF
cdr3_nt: TGTGCCAGTATAGGGGCGAGCAGCACAGATACGCAGTATTTT

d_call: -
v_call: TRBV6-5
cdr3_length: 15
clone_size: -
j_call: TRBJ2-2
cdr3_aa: CASSPGTENTGELFF
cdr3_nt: TGTGCCAGCAGCCCCGGGACGGAGAACACCGGGGAGCTGTTTTTT